Listed below are T cell receptor beta chains from one sample, sequenced in a study of T cells in Graves' hyperthyroidism and ophthalmopathy. TCRdb reprocessed the multiplex PCR reads via MiXCR and lists one record per CDR3 protein. Altogether about 380,000 distinct CDR3 sequences are present, about 15% being singletons, with the ten largest covering about 11%. The sequenced sample was blood. The receptors derive from a woman aged 55-69 years with Graves' hyperthyroidism. CDR3s include the opening cysteine and the closing phenylalanine or tryptophan. A clone size is listed for some rows: how often the clone was seen (once, few, many), or a class if it is expanded.

.	TRBV7-9	TRBJ2-3	CASSLAIGIGTDTQYF
many	TRBV11-2	TRBJ2-7	CASSYVEDPGGYEQYF
few	TRBV4-1	TRBJ2-7	CASSPRDFNYEQYF
.	TRBV20-1	TRBJ2-3	CSARPAELTDTQYF
few	TRBV7-2	TRBJ2-1	CASSFRVAWDNEQFF
.	TRBV5-1	TRBJ2-3	CASHDRLGTDTQYF
many	TRBV11-2	TRBJ2-5	CASSLAGPRTQYF
many	TRBV3-1	TRBJ2-1	CASSGGAGDEQFF
.	TRBV12-3/TRBV12-4	TRBJ1-2	CASSLRAGHLSGYTF
many	TRBV12-3/TRBV12-4	TRBJ1-1	CASSHTGGAREAFF
many	TRBV7-9	TRBJ1-1	CASSYPPTGRNTEAFF
many	TRBV28	TRBJ1-2	CASSTGQFSYGYTF
.	TRBV19	TRBJ2-3	CASSIDGLEQYF
few	TRBV29-1	TRBJ2-1	CSVEDLRLAGGQQFF
many	TRBV5-1	TRBJ1-1	CASSLSENTEAFF
many	TRBV25-1	TRBJ2-7	CASSDGTGVSYEQYF
many	TRBV10-3	TRBJ2-3	CATKSLAGIPTDTQYF
.	TRBV27	TRBJ2-1	CASSLILAGGPSEQFF
.	TRBV27	TRBJ2-7	CASSLALAGVIEQYF
.	TRBV3-1	TRBJ2-2	CASSLTGQGAWTGELFF